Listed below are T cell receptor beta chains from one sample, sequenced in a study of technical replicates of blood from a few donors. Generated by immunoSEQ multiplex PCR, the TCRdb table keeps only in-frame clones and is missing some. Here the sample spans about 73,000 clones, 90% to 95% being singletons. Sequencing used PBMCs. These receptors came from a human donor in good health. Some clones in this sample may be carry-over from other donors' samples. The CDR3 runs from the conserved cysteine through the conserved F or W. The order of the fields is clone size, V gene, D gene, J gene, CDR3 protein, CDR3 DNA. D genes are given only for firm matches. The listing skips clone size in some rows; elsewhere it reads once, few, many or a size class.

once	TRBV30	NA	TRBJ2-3	CAWSDPMDSHHTDTQYF	TGTGCCTGGAGTGACCCAATGGACAGTCACCACACAGATACGCAGTATTTT
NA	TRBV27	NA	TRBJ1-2	CASSSTWGGGIGYTF	TGTGCCAGCAGTTCCACCTGGGGCGGAGGGATCGGCTACACCTTC
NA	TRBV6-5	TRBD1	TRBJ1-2	CASRGGTGLYGYTF	TGTGCCAGCAGGGGGGGGACAGGGCTGTATGGCTACACCTTC
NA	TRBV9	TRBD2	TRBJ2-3	CASSVLAGEGTDTQYF	TGTGCCAGCAGCGTTTTAGCGGGAGAAGGCACAGATACGCAGTATTTT
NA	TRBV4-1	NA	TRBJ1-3	CASSPDGQQIGNTIYF	TGCGCCAGCAGCCCAGACGGACAGCAGATTGGAAACACCATATATTTT
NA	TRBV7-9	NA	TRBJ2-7	CASSQQASSYEQYF	TGTGCCAGCAGCCAGCAGGCGAGCTCCTACGAGCAGTACTTC
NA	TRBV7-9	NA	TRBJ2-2	CASSGAWRGRVTGELFF	TGTGCCAGCAGCGGGGCGTGGAGGGGGCGCGTCACCGGGGAGCTGTTTTTT
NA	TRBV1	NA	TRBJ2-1	CTSSQAIAGGNLNEQFF	TGCACCAGCAGCCAAGCCATAGCGGGGGGCAACCTGAATGAGCAGTTCTTC
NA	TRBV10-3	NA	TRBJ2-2	CAISDRTANTGELFF	TGTGCCATCAGTGACAGGACAGCGAACACCGGGGAGCTGTTTTTT
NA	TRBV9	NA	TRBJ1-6	CASSVDETGYSPLHF	TGTGCCAGCAGCGTAGATGAGACAGGATATTCACCCCTCCACTTT
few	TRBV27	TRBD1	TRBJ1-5	CATKGQGDSNQPQHF	TGTGCCACCAAGGGACAGGGCGATAGCAATCAGCCCCAGCATTTT
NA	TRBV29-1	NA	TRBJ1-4	CSVDFDGLNEKLFF	TGCAGCGTTGATTTCGACGGACTTAATGAAAAACTGTTTTTT
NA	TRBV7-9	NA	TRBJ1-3	CASSLFSGNTIYF	TGTGCCAGCAGCCTGTTCTCTGGAAACACCATATATTTT
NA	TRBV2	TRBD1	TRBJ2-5	CASTGTGAQETQYF	TGTGCCAGCACCGGGACAGGAGCACAAGAGACCCAGTACTTC
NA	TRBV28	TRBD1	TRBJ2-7	CASSTGGQGSYEQYF	TGTGCCAGCAGTACCGGGGGACAGGGCTCCTACGAGCAGTACTTC
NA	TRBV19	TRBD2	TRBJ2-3	CASSMSLAGGADTQYF	TGTGCCAGTAGTATGTCGCTAGCGGGGGGAGCAGATACGCAGTATTTT
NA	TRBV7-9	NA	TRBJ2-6	CASRPGDSGANVLTF	TGTGCCAGCAGACCCGGGGACTCTGGGGCCAACGTCCTGACTTTC
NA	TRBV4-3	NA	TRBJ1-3	CASSQRARSGNTIYF	TGCGCCAGCAGCCAACGCGCCCGCTCTGGAAACACCATATATTTT
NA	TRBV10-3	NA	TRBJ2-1	CAISEGLGGAKNEQFF	TGTGCCATCAGTGAGGGATTAGGCGGGGCCAAGAATGAGCAGTTCTTC
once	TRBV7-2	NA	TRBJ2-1	CASSPRGSFEPGGNEQFF	TGTGCCAGCAGCCCGCGCGGGTCCTTCGAACCCGGAGGGAATGAGCAGTTCTTC
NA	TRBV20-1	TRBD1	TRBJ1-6	CSARDRATLHF	TGCAGTGCCAGGGACAGGGCGACCCTCCACTTT
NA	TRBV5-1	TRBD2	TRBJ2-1	CASSPSGGYNEQFF	TGCGCCAGCAGCCCCAGCGGGGGTTACAATGAGCAGTTCTTC
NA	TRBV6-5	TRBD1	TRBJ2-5	CASSRGWEETQYF	TGTGCCAGCAGCAGGGGGTGGGAGGAGACCCAGTACTTC
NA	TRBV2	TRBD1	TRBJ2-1	CASRTGALGEQFF	TGTGCCAGCAGGACAGGGGCCCTCGGGGAGCAGTTCTTC
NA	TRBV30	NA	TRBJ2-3	CALTPEPTLDTQYF	TGTGCCCTTACTCCGGAGCCAACGCTAGATACGCAGTATTTT
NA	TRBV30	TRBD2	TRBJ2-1	CAWRELAGGHNEQFF	TGTGCCTGGAGGGAACTAGCGGGAGGCCACAATGAGCAGTTCTTC
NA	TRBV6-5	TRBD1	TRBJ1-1	CASSRTGGTEAFF	TGTGCCAGCAGTCGCACAGGGGGCACTGAAGCTTTCTTT